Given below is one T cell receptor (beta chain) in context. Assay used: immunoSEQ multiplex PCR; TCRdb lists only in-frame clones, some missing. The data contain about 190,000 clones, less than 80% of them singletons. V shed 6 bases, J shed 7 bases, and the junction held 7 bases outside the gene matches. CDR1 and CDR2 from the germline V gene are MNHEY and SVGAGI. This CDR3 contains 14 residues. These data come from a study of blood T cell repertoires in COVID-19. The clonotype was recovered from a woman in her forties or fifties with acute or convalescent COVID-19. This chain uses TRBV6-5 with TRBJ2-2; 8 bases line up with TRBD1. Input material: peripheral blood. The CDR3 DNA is TGTGCCAGCAGGACAATAACAGGGGGCGGGGAGCTGTTTTTT. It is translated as CASRTITGGGELFF.